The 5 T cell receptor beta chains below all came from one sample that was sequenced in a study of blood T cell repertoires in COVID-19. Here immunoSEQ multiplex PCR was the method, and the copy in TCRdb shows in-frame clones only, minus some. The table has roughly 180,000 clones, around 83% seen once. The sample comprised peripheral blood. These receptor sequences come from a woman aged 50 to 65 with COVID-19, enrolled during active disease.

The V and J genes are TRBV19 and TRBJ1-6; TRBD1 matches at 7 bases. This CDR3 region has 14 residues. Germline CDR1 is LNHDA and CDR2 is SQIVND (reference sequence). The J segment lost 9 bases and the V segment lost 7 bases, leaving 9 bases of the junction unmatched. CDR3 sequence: CASTPGQNFSPLHF. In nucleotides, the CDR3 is TGTGCCAGTACCCCGGGACAGAACTTTTCACCCCTCCACTTT.

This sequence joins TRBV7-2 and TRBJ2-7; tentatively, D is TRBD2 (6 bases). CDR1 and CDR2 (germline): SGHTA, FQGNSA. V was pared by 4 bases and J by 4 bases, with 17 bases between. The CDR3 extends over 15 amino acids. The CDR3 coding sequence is TGTGCCAGCAGCTCCCGGGGCGGGAACGGTTACGAGCAGTACTTC. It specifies CASSSRGGNGYEQYF.

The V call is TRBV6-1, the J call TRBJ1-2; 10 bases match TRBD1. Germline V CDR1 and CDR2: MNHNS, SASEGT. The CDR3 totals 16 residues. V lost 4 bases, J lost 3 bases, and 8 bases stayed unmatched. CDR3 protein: CASSGPRQGAYYGYTF. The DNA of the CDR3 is TGTGCCAGCAGTGGCCCCCGACAGGGGGCTTACTATGGCTACACCTTC.

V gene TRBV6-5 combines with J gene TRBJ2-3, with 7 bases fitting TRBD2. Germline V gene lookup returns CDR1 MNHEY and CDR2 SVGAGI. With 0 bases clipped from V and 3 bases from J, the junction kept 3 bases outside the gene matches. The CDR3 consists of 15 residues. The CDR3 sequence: CASSYSGGGTDTQYF. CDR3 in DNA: TGTGCCAGCAGTTACTCTGGGGGGGGAACAGATACGCAGTATTTT.

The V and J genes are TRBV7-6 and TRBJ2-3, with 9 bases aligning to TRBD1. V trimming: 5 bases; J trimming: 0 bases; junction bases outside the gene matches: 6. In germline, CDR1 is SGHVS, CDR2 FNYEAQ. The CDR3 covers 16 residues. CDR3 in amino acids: CASSRAGTGSTDTQYF. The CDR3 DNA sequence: TGTGCCAGCAGCAGAGCCGGGACAGGGAGCACAGATACGCAGTATTTT.